These 18 T cell receptor beta chains share one sample of origin, sequenced in a study of OX40 agonist ivuxolimab in advanced cancers. The repertoire was sequenced with immunoSEQ multiplex PCR; TCRdb's copy has only in-frame clones and lacks some. The data contain around 30,000 clones, around 88% of them singletons. The specimen comprised CD4+ or CD8+ T cells sorted from blood, sampled in a trial of the OX40 agonist ivuxolimab. The receptors stem from an adult with an advanced solid tumor such as melanoma, head and neck, liver or kidney cancer.

The V call is TRBV19, the J call TRBJ2-3; TRBD1 aligns across 9 bases. The CDR3 covers 16 residues. The J segment lost 2 bases and the V segment lost 5 bases, leaving 8 bases of the junction unmatched. Germline CDR1 is LNHDA and CDR2 is SQIVND (reference sequence). The CDR3 here is CASSLGDRDYTDTQYF. In DNA, the CDR3 is TGTGCCAGTAGTCTAGGGGACAGGGATTACACAGATACGCAGTATTTT.

The rearrangement joins TRBV4-1 to TRBJ1-3; D is possibly TRBD1 (5 bases). The CDR3 has 15 residues. CDR1 and CDR2 (germline): MGHRA, YSYEKL. Trimming shortened V by 0 bases and J by 2 bases, and 8 bases separated the two germline ends. CDR3 coding DNA: TGCGCCAGCAGCCAAGATAAAGGGGCTGGAAACACCATATATTTT. It encodes CASSQDKGAGNTIYF.

V usage is TRBV27 and J usage is TRBJ2-1; 9 bases fit TRBD2. The V gene end was trimmed by 9 bases and the J gene end by 4 bases; junction bases not matched to a gene: 10. This CDR3 spans 15 amino acids. CDR1 is MNHEY and CDR2 is SMNVEV in the germline V gene (reference sequence). The CDR3 reads CASAKTSGPYNEQFF. CDR3 in DNA: TGTGCCAGTGCCAAGACTAGCGGACCGTACAATGAGCAGTTCTTC.

The rearrangement links TRBV18 to TRBJ2-4, with D maybe TRBD2 (6 bases). The germline V gene has CDR1 KGHSH and CDR2 LQKENI. Trimming shortened V by 3 bases and J by 1 base, and 13 bases separated the two germline ends. CDR3 length: 16 amino acids. CDR3 sequence reads: CASSPQGRGAKNIQYF. CDR3 in DNA: TGTGCCAGCTCACCCCAGGGCCGGGGGGCCAAAAACATTCAGTACTTC.

This rearrangement joins TRBV5-1 to TRBJ2-5; TRBD2 matches at 12 bases. The CDR3 loop spans 16 amino acids. Germline V lookup: CDR1 SGHRS, CDR2 YFSETQ. Trimming at V came to 2 bases and at J to 2 bases, leaving 4 bases not matched to a gene. The CDR3 DNA is TGCGCCAGCAGCTTAACAGGACTAGCGGGACAAGAGACCCAGTACTTC. Translation gives CASSLTGLAGQETQYF.

This clone was counted only a few times. The chain uses TRBV27 and TRBJ2-7; 9 positions agree with TRBD1. V shed 4 bases, J shed 6 bases, and the junction held 10 bases outside the gene matches. This CDR3 is built from 15 residues. The germline V gene has CDR1 MNHEY and CDR2 SMNVEV (reference sequence). This chain's CDR3 is CASSSRGQGLGEQYF. Written as DNA, the CDR3 is TGTGCCAGCAGTTCACGGGGACAGGGCCTCGGCGAGCAGTACTTC.

The chain links TRBV7-9 to TRBJ2-7; 12 bases line up with TRBD2. V shed 5 bases and J 3 bases; nucleotides not matched to a gene: 5. From germline, CDR1 is SEHNR and CDR2 FQNEAQ (reference sequence). The CDR3 is 15 amino acids. The CDR3 DNA reads as TGTGCCAGCAGCCCCACTAGCGGGAGGAGCTACGAGCAGTACTTC. This translates into CASSPTSGRSYEQYF. The full variable domain, its missing parts supplied by reference TRBV7-9 and TRBJ2-7, is DTGVSQNPRHKITKRGQNVTFRCDPISEHNRLYWYRQTLGQGPEFLTYFQNEAQLEKSRLLSDRFSAERPKGSFSTLEIQRTEQGDSAMYLCASSPTSGRSYEQYFGPGTRLTVT.

The CDR3 DNA follows: TGTGCCAGTAGTGGGGTTACAGGGCGTCCGAACACTGAAGCTTTCTTT. Translating gives CASSGVTGRPNTEAFF. This chain uses TRBV19 with TRBJ1-1; D is possibly TRBD1 (6 bases). Trimming cost V 5 bases and J 1 base, with 17 bases left between them. The germline gives CDR1 LNHDA, CDR2 SQIVND (reference sequence). The CDR3 length is 16 residues.

CDR3 amino acids: CASSGGDRGENEQYF. The CDR3 DNA sequence: TGTGCCAGCAGCGGGGGGGACAGGGGCGAGAACGAGCAGTACTTC. This chain joins TRBV9 and TRBJ2-7; 10 nucleotides match TRBD1. This CDR3 is built from 15 residues. V trimming: 3 bases; J trimming: 5 bases; junction bases outside the gene matches: 8. CDR1 is SGDLS and CDR2 is YYNGEE in the germline V gene.

This chain links TRBV2 with TRBJ2-1; 8 bases map to TRBD2. Germline trimming cut 3 bases from V and 6 bases from J; bases unmatched to any gene: 4. Per the germline V gene, CDR1 is SNHLY and CDR2 is FYNNEI. This CDR3 has 14 amino acids. The CDR3 sequence: CASSDRTSINEQFF. CDR3 coding DNA: TGTGCCAGCAGTGACAGGACTAGCATCAATGAGCAGTTCTTC. Variable domain in full (rest from reference TRBV2 and TRBJ2-1): EPEVTQTPSHQVTQMGQEVILRCVPISNHLYFYWYRQILGQKVEFLVSFYNNEISEKSEIFDDQFSVERPDGSNFTLKIRSTKLEDSAMYFCASSDRTSINEQFFGPGTRLTVL.

The chain links TRBV6-5 to TRBJ1-2; weak D call: TRBD1 (6 bases). The length of the CDR3 is 15 residues. V lost 0 bases and J lost 8, with 16 bases in between. Germline V lookup: CDR1 MNHEY, CDR2 SVGAGI. The CDR3 coding sequence is TGTGCCAGCAGTTACTCAGGCAGCACCGGGGGCGGCTACACCTTC. The encoded protein is CASSYSGSTGGGYTF.

As to this clone: A junction end diverges from the germline sequence, so it may reflect a read error. The V and J genes are TRBV6-1 and TRBJ2-4, with D unresolved. The CDR3 runs to 13 residues. Germline CDR1 and CDR2: MNHNS and SASEGT. The CDR3 sequence is CASREGAKNIQYF. The CDR3 DNA reads as TGTGCCAGCAGGGAAGGAGCCAAAAACATTCAGTACTTC.

The rearrangement joins TRBV28 to TRBJ2-5, with TRBD1 matching 12 bases. Germline CDR1 reads MDHEN; CDR2 reads SYDVKM. The CDR3 sequence is 15 residues long. After removal of 6 bases from V and 4 bases from J, the junction contained 6 bases not matched to a gene. The CDR3 DNA sequence: TGTGCCAGCAGCCACGGGACAGGGGGCGCAGAGACCCAGTACTTC. Protein sequence: CASSHGTGGAETQYF.

Details on this clone: Different DNA sequences within this sample yield the same CDR3. CDR3 loop: CASRGTGELFF. Here the CDR3 DNA reads TGTGCCAGCAGAGGGACCGGGGAGCTGTTTTTT. This chain joins TRBV9 and TRBJ2-2; D remains ambiguous. V shed 5 bases and J shed 5 bases, with 4 bases lying between them. CDR1 is SGDLS and CDR2 is YYNGEE in the germline V gene. The CDR3 loop spans 11 amino acids.

The chain has TRBV27 and TRBJ2-7; D perhaps matches TRBD2 (5 bases). V was clipped by 3 bases and J by 6 bases, with 12 bases between them. This CDR3 is built from 13 residues. The germline CDR1 and CDR2 sequences are MNHEY and SMNVEV (reference sequence). CDR3 DNA: TGTGCCAGCAGTTTCGGGGTTCTCGGCGAGCAGTACTTC. This codes for CASSFGVLGEQYF.

This chain uses TRBV28 with TRBJ1-1; 9 nucleotides agree with TRBD1. CDR3 length: 17 residues. V lost 4 bases, J lost 3 bases, and 12 bases stayed unmatched. From germline, CDR1 is MDHEN and CDR2 SYDVKM. The CDR3 DNA reads as TGTGCCAGCAGTTCTCGGCTTAGGACAGGGGCGGACACTGAAGCTTTCTTT. The encoded protein is CASSSRLRTGADTEAFF.

The genes are TRBV7-2 and TRBJ2-5; 14 bases agree with TRBD2. With V trimmed by 5 bases and J by 5 bases, 10 bases remained unmatched. The CDR3 has 17 residues. Germline loops: CDR1 SGHTA, CDR2 FQGNSA. The CDR3 region is CASSQRGTSGSGETQYF. CDR3 DNA sequence: TGTGCCAGCAGCCAAAGAGGGACTAGCGGGAGTGGGGAGACCCAGTACTTC.

J is TRBJ2-1 and V is TRBV21-1; TRBD2 is the table's D call and was not checked against the DNA. TRBV21-1 is marked as a pseudogene. CDR3 length: 14 residues. The CDR3 region has the DNA TGTGCCAGAACCCCTCGCGGACTAGCGGGAGTAGGGTTCTTC. Translated: CARTPRGLAGVGFF.